This T cell receptor (beta chain) is from a study of T-cell memory formation after mild COVID-19. TCRdb ran MiXCR on the 5' RACE reads and lists one entry per CDR3 protein. The sample includes some 100,000 distinct CDR3 sequences, roughly 10% of them seen just once. Germline CDR1 is SEHNR and CDR2 is FQNEAQ (reference sequence). There are 11 residues in the CDR3. V was clipped by 6 bases and J by 5 bases, with 7 bases between them. This receptor was obtained from a man aged 18 to 29 who had mild COVID-19 (a few samples of this study predate the infection). Cell type and time point are not known. Sequenced: PBMCs or a T cell subset sorted from them (not recorded which). The V call is TRBV7-9, the J call TRBJ2-5; D gene unclear. The CDR3: CASREFETQYF. The CDR3 nucleotides are TGTGCCAGCAGAGAGTTCGAGACCCAGTACTTC. The entire variable domain, with the rest obtained from reference TRBV7-9 and TRBJ2-5, is as follows: DTGVSQNPRHKITKRGQNVTFRCDPISEHNRLYWYRQTLGQGPEFLTYFQNEAQLEKSRLLSDRFSAERPKGSFSTLEIQRTEQGDSAMYLCASREFETQYFGPGTRLLVL.